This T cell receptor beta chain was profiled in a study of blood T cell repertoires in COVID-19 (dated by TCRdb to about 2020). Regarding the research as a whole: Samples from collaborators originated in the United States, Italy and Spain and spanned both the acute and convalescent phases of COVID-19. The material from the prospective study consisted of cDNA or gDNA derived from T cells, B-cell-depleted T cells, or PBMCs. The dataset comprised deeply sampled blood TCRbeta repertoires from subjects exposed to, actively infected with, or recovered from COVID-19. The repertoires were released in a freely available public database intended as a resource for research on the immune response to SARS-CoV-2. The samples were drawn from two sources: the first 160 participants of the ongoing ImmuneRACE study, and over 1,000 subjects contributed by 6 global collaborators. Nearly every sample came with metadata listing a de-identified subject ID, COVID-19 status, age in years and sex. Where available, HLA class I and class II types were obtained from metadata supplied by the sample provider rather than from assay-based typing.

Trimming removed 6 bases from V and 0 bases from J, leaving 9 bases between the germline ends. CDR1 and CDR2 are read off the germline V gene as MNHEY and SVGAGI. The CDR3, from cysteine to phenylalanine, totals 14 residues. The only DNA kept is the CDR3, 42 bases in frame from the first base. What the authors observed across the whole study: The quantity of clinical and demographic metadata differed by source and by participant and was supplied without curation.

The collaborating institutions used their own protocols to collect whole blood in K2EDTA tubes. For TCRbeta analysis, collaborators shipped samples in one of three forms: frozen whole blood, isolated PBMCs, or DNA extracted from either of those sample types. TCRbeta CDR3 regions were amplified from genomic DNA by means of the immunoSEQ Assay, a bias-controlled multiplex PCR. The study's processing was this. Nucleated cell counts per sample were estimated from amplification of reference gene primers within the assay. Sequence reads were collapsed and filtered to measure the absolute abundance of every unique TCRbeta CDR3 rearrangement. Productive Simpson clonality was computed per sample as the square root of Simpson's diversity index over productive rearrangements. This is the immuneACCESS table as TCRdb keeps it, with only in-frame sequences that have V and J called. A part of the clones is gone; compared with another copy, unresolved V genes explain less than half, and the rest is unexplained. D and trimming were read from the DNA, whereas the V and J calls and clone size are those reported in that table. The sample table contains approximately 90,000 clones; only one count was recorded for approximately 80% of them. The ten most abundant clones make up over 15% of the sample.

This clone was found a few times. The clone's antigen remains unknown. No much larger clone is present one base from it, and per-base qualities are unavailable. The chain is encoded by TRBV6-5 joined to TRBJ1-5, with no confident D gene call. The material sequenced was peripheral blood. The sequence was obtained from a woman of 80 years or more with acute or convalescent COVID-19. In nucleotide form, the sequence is TGTGCCAGCAGCGCGGCCTATAGCAATCAGCCCCAGCATTTT. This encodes CASSAAYSNQPQHF.